Sequencing of this TCR beta chain was carried out in a study of early T cells in non-severe SARS-CoV-2 infection. The library protocol tagged individual cDNA molecules with unique molecular identifiers. TCRdb passed the 5' RACE reads through MiXCR, listing each CDR3 protein once. This sample carries around 25,000 distinct CDR3 sequences, 2.9% of them seen once, and the ten largest clones take 0.6% to 0.75%. This clonotype appeared many times. The ends were cut back, 0 bases at V and 12 bases at J, with 26 bases in the middle. Germline V gene lookup returns CDR1 SNHLY and CDR2 FYNNEI. CDR3 length equals 18 residues.

Sample: whole blood. The rearrangement links TRBV2 to TRBJ1-4, with D uncertain. The source is an adult who was a healthcare worker with PCR-confirmed SARS-CoV-2 infection or an uninfected control (not recorded which). This CDR3 reads CASSEARGSPAGELELFF. The DNA of the CDR3 is TGTGCCAGCAGTGAAGCGCGAGGATCTCCCGCGGGTGAATTGGAACTGTTTTTT.